This T cell receptor beta chain emerged from a study of PD-L1 blockade in urothelial cancer. On the study more broadly: The median T cell count in blood samples was over 140,000.

Each patient contributed between 1 and 8 total time points of blood mononuclear cells, pretreatment and during treatment. Profiled with immunoSEQ multiplex PCR; TCRdb holds only in-frame clones, not every one. The sample has about 50,000 clones, 60% to 80% seen once; the top ten hold about 3.6%. This clone occurred once. A read error may account for a junction end that differs from germline. The sequence was obtained from a man between 65 and 79 years old with urothelial cancer. The sequenced sample was PBMCs, obtained around atezolizumab (anti-PD-L1) treatment.

The DNA for the CDR3 is TGTGCCAGCAGCTTAAAAACGGACACTAAAGCTTTCTTT. This encodes CASSLKTDTKAFF. The rearrangement joins TRBV7-6 to TRBJ1-1; D might be TRBD1 (5 bases). CDR1 and CDR2 from the germline V gene are SGHVS and FNYEAQ. The CDR3 has 13 residues.